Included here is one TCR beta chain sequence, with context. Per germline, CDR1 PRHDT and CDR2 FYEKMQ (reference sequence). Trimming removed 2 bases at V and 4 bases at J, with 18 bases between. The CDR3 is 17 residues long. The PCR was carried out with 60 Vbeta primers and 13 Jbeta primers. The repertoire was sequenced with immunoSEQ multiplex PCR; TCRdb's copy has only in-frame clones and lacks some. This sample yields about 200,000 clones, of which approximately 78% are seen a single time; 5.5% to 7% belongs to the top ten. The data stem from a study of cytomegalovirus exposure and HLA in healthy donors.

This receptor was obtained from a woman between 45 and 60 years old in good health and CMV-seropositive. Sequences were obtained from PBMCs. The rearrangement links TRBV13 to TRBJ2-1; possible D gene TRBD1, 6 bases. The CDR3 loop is CASSLRRGREAYNEQFF. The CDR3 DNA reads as TGTGCCAGCAGCTTACGCAGGGGCCGGGAAGCTTACAATGAGCAGTTCTTC.